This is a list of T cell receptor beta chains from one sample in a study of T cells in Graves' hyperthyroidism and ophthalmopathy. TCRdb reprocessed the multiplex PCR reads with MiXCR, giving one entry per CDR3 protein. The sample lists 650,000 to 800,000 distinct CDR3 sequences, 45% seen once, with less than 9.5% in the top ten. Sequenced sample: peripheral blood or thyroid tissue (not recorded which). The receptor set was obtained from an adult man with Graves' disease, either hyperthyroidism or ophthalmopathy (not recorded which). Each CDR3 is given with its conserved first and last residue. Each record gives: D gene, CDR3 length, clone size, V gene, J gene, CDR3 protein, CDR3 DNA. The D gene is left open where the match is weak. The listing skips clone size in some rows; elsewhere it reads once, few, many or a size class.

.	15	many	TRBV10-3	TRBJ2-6	CAISERDSGANVLTF	TGTGCCATCAGTGAAAGGGATTCTGGGGCCAACGTCCTGACTTTC
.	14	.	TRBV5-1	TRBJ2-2	CASSLGSVSGELFF	TGCGCCAGCAGCTTGGGTTCTGTGTCCGGGGAGCTGTTTTTT
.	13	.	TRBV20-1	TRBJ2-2	CSARETGTGELFF	TGCAGTGCTAGAGAGACAGGCACCGGGGAGCTGTTTTTT
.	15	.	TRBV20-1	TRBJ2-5	CSARGDLGLQETQYF	TGCAGTGCTAGGGGGGATTTGGGGCTACAAGAGACCCAGTACTTC
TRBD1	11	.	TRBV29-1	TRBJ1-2	CSIRTGRGYTF	TGCAGCATTCGGACAGGGCGTGGCTACACCTTC
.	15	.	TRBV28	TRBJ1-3	CASRAQPSSGNTIYF	TGTGCCAGCAGGGCCCAGCCGAGCTCTGGAAACACCATATATTTT
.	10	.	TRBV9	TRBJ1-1	CASSVAQAFF	TGTGCCAGCAGCGTTGCACAGGCTTTCTTT
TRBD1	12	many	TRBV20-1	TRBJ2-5	CSAQTGVETQYF	TGCAGTGCTCAGACAGGGGTGGAGACCCAGTACTTC
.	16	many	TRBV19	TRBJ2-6	CASSIGSNPGANVLTF	TGTGCCAGTAGTATAGGTTCGAATCCCGGGGCCAACGTCCTGACTTTC
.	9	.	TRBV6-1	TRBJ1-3	CASTNTIYF	TGTGCCAGCACTAACACCATATATTTT
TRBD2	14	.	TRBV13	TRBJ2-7	CASSQRGPLYEQYF	TGTGCCAGCAGTCAGCGGGGCCCACTCTACGAGCAGTACTTC
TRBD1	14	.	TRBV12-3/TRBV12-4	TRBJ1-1	CASSYNGGTGEAFF	TGTGCCAGCAGTTACAACGGCGGGACAGGCGAAGCTTTCTTT
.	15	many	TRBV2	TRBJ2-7	CASTMRNSGTYEQYF	TGTGCCAGCACCATGAGGAATAGCGGTACCTACGAGCAGTACTTC
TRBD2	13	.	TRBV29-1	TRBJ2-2	CSGSSGAQGELFF	TGCAGCGGTTCTAGCGGAGCTCAGGGGGAGCTGTTTTTT
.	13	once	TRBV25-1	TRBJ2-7	CARDGARLHEQYF	TGTGCTAGAGACGGGGCAAGGCTACACGAGCAGTACTTC
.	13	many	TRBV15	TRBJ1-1	CATSRDRNTEAFF	TGTGCCACCAGCAGAGATCGAAACACTGAAGCTTTCTTT